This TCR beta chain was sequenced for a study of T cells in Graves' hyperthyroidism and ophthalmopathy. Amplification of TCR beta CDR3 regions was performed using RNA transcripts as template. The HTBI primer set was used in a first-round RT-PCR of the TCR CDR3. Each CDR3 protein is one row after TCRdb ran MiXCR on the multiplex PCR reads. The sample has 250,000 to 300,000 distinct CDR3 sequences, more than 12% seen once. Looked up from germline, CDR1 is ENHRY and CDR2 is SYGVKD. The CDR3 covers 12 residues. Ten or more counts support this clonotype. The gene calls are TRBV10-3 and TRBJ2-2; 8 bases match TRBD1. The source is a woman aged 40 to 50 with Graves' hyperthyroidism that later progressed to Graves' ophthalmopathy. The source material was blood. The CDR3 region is CANRGDTGELFF. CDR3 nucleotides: TGTGCAAACAGGGGGGACACCGGGGAGCTGTTTTTT.